This TCR beta chain stems from a study of shared clonotypes between healthy human individuals (TCRdb year 2020). General notes on the study: The cohort included three men and a couple of women between 18 and 49 years of age. For each donor, CD4 naive and CD4 memory were each run on three plates, CD8 naive on two plates, and CD8 memory on one plate. To estimate repertoire size and how much clonotype sharing occurs between individuals, the study deeply sequenced the blood TCR repertoires of five or six healthy adults. Libraries were prepared and TCR repertoires were sequenced by different laboratories using diverse techniques, in order to increase sequencing depth and limit assay-specific biases. Leukapheresis yielded between about 0.85 and 10 billion PBMCs per donor.

Points on this clone: No cognate antigen has been identified for it. The sample holds no much larger clone one base away, and base qualities are not on file. Other nucleotide sequences in the sample specify the same CDR3.

From its cysteine to its phenylalanine, the CDR3 spans 15 amino acids. Only the CDR3 DNA is retained, 45 bases long and in frame from the first base. V ends up 2 bases short and J 8 bases short, with an unmatched junction base count of 11. CDR1 and CDR2 (SEHNR, FQNEAQ) derive from the germline V gene (reference sequence). CD8 naive samples consisted of CD45RO-negative cells that were positively selected for CCR7, yielding a CD45RA+CCR7+ population without TemRA cells. The donors were healthy, HIV-negative adults who had no recently reported acute infections or vaccinations. All donors were Caucasian adults living in Nashville, Tennessee, USA. Blood was collected by leukapheresis, and PBMCs were isolated by Ficoll-Histopaque density gradient centrifugation and then cryopreserved in liquid nitrogen vapor phase. Analytical flow cytometry was used to check the purity and quantity of each magnetically sorted T cell population. Genomic DNA was isolated from every sorted fraction and measured by UV absorbance on a Nanodrop 2000c.

Using the deep immunoSEQ assay, TCR CDR3 regions were amplified from genomic DNA by multiplex PCR. Extracted genomic DNA from each cell subset was spread evenly across all wells of several immunoSEQ 96-well plates, with each plate serving as a replicate. For sorted subsets, each replicate PCR was loaded with roughly 0.2 ug genomic DNA, equivalent to 25,000 to 35,000 T cell genomes. The purified libraries were quantified using a Qubit 3.0 fluorometer, sized with a Bioanalyzer 2100, and then quantified again using the KAPA Library Quantification kit. A separate single-read 150-cycle Illumina NextSeq 550 flow cell was used to sequence each immunoSEQ 96-well plate. The paper's processing steps were these. Because only junctional sequences without quality scores were contained in the immunoSEQ output, filtering matching that applied to full-length reads could not be performed. Sequences were annotated with PyIR, a Python wrapper for IgBLAST v1.9, using IMGT germline references to assign V/J genes and CDR3. Reads with weak V/J assignments (E-value above 1e-6), missing CDR3, stop codons, out-of-frame junctions, or ambiguous translated residues were removed. V3J clonotypes were defined as sequences sharing the same inferred V gene, J gene, and CDR3 amino acid sequence. The percentage overlap between two repertoires was calculated by dividing the number of shared unique clonotypes by the size of the smaller repertoire. Repertoire richness was assessed with RTK rarefaction, the Chao1 estimator, and Recon v2.1 estimates of unobserved clonotypes. OLGA was used to compute generation probabilities for all TCRbeta clonotypes that the gDNA method yielded from a handful of donors. The clones in this table, taken by TCRdb from immuneACCESS, are in-frame only. Not every clone is retained; where verified, under half of the shortfall comes from an unresolved V gene, and the cause of the rest is unknown. V and J calls and clone size follow that table, whereas D and trimming were derived from the DNA. The sample yields over 2,000,000 clones; roughly 93% were counted once. The top ten constitute around 1.7% of the sample.

The research as a whole found: Incomplete sequencing was indicated by rarefaction of sorted-subset datasets, despite the large sequencing depth. Because the study included a small number of donors, the genetic and exposure-history diversity represented was limited. Naive subsets generally had larger estimated clonotype richness than memory subsets did. Only blood was sampled, and tissue TCR repertoires likely differ from those in blood. When a handful of donors were compared, the shared fraction of clonotypes was about 5% for naive CD4, about 4% for naive CD8, 2% to 2.5% for memory CD4, and roughly 0.43% for memory CD8. Clonotypes shared by all four sorted-subset donors showed higher generation probabilities than non-shared clonotypes. Pairwise subsampling indicated that sequencing depth was expected to affect the degree of clonotype sharing among donors.

The chain was built from TRBV7-9 and TRBJ1-2; TRBD1 fits 7 bases in the junction. The clonotype originates from a young man in good health. Some clones in this sample may be carry-over from other donors' samples. The sample was naive CD8+ T cells from PBMCs. The cell subset or site label, read with the paper, signifies: CD45RA+CCR7+. The DNA reads as follows: TGTGCCAGCAGCTTATCCGGTCAGGGGGGCTTCGGCTACACCTTC. Translation gives CASSLSGQGGFGYTF. Beyond the CDR3, the reference TRBV7-9 and TRBJ1-2 genes provide the residues; the full variable domain reads: DTGVSQNPRHKITKRGQNVTFRCDPISEHNRLYWYRQTLGQGPEFLTYFQNEAQLEKSRLLSDRFSAERPKGSFSTLEIQRTEQGDSAMYLCASSLSGQGGFGYTFGSGTRLTVV.